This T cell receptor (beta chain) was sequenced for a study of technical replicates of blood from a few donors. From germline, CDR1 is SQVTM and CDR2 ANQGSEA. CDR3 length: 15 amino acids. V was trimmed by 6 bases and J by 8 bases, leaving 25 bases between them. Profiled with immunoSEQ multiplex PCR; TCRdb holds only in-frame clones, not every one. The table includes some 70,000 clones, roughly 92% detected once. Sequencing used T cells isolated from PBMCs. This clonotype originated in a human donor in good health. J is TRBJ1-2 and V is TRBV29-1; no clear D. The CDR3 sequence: CSVRTSEGGALGYTF. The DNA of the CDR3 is TGCAGCGTCCGAACGAGTGAGGGAGGTGCCTTGGGCTACACCTTC.